The TCR beta chain described here comes from a study of OX40 agonist ivuxolimab in advanced cancers. Germline V lookup: CDR1 GTSNPN, CDR2 SVGIG (reference sequence). The CDR3 consists of 14 residues. V was clipped by 5 bases and J by 7 bases; unmatched bases: 14. The data were produced by immunoSEQ multiplex PCR, yet TCRdb's version contains in-frame clones alone and is incomplete. The sample records tens of thousands of clones, 85% being singletons. Specimen: CD4+ or CD8+ T cells sorted from blood, collected in a trial of the OX40 agonist ivuxolimab. The chain joins TRBV30 to TRBJ2-7; 7 bases fit TRBD2. This TCR derives from an adult with an advanced solid tumor such as melanoma, head and neck, liver or kidney cancer. CDR3 sequence: CAWAVQRGGREQYF. Written as DNA, the CDR3 is TGTGCCTGGGCCGTCCAGCGGGGAGGTCGGGAGCAGTACTTC.